The subject of this entry is one T cell receptor beta chain. The record originates from a study of OX40 agonist ivuxolimab in advanced cancers. Study at large: Mean age approximately 61 years, range roughly 23 to 79; roughly 82% male.

Assay: immunoSEQ multiplex PCR; the TCRdb copy retains only in-frame clones and omits some. The sample includes over 60,000 clones, about nine tenths seen only once; the top ten take around 2%. The CDR3 runs 16 residues. Germline values: CDR1 ENHRY, CDR2 SYGVKD. The J segment lost 2 bases and the V segment lost 4 bases, leaving 6 bases of the junction unmatched. Any history of autoimmune disease or systemic immunosuppression disqualified patients. The sequence came from an adult with an advanced solid tumor such as melanoma, head and neck, liver or kidney cancer. This sample comprised CD4+ or CD8+ T cells sorted from blood, obtained in a trial of the OX40 agonist ivuxolimab. The chain joins TRBV10-3 to TRBJ2-3, with 10 bases matching TRBD1. CDR3 loop: CAISGGTGANTDTQYF. CDR3 in DNA: TGTGCCATCAGTGGGGGGACAGGGGCCAACACAGATACGCAGTATTTT.